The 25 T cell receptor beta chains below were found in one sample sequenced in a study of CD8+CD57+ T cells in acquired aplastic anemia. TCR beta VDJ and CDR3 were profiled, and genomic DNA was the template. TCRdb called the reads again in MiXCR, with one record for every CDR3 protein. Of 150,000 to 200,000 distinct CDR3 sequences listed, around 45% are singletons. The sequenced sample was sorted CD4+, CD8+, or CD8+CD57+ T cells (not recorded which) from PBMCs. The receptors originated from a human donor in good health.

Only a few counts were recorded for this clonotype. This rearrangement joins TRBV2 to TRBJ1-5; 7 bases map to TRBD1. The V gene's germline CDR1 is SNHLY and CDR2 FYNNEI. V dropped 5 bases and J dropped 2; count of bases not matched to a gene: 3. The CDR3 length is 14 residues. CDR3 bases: TGTGCCAGCAGTTTGACAGGGCGCAATCAGCCCCAGCATTTT. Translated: CASSLTGRNQPQHF.

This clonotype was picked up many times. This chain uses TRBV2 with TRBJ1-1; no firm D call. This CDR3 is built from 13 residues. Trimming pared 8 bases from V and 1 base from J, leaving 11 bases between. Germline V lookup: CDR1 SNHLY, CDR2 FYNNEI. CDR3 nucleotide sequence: TGTGCCAGCTGTCGACGGGAGAACACTGAAGCTTTCTTT. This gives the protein CASCRRENTEAFF.

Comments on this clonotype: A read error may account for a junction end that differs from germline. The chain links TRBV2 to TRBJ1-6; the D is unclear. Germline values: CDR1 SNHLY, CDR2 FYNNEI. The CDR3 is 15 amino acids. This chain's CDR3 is CASSIGGTYNPPLHF. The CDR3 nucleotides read TGTGCCAGCAGCATTGGCGGAACCTATAATCCACCCCTCCACTTT.

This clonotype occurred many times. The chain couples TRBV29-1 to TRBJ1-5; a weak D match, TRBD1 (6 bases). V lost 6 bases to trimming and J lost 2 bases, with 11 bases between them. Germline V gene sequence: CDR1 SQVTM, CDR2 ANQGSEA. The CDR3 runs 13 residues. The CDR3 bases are TGCAGCGTAAGGGACACCCGCAATCAGCCCCAGCATTTT. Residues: CSVRDTRNQPQHF.

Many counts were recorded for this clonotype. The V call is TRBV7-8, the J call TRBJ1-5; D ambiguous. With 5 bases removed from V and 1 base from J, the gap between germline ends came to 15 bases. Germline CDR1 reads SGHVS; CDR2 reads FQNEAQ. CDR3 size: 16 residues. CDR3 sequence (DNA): TGTGCCAGCAGCCCCACACCGCCCCCCAGCAATCAGCCCCAGCATTTT. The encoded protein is CASSPTPPPSNQPQHF.

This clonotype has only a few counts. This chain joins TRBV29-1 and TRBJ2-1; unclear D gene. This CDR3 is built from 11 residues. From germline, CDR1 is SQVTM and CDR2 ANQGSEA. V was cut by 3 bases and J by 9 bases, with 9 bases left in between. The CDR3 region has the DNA TGCAGCGTTGACGGGCTACCTGAGCAGTTCTTC. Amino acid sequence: CSVDGLPEQFF.

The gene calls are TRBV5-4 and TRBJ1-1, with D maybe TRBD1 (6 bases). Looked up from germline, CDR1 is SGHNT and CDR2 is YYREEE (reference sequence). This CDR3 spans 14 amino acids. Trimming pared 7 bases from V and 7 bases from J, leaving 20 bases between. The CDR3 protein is CASLPGSGALEAFF. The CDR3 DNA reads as TGTGCCAGCTTGCCGGGATCAGGGGCCCTTGAAGCTTTCTTT.

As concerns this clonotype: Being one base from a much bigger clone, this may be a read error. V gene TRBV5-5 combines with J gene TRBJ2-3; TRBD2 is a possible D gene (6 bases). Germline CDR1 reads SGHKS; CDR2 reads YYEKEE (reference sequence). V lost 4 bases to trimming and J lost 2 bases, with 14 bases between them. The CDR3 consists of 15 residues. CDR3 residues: CASSLLATATDTQYF. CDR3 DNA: TGTGCCAGCAGCCTGCTAGCGACTGCCACAGATACGCAGTATTTT.

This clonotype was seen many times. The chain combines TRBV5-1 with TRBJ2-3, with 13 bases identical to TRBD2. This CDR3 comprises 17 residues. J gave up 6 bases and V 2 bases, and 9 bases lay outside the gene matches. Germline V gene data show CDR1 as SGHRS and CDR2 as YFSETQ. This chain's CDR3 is CASSLPLAGGPGDTQYF. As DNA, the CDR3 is TGCGCCAGCAGCTTACCACTAGCGGGGGGGCCGGGGGATACGCAGTATTTT.

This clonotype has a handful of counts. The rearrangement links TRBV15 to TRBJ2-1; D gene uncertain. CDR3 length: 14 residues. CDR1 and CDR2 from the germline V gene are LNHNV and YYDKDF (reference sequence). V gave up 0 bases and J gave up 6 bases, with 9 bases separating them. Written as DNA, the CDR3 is TGTGCCACCAGCAGAGATCGGTGGGGCAATGAGCAGTTCTTC. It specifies CATSRDRWGNEQFF.

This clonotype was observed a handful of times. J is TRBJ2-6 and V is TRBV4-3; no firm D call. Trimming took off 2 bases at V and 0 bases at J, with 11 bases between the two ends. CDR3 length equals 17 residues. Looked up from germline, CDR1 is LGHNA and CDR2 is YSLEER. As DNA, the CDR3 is TGCGCCAGCAGCCAACCTCCGGTCGGCTCTGGGGCCAACGTCCTGACTTTC. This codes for CASSQPPVGSGANVLTF.

The CDR3 bases are TGTGCCTGGAGTGGTGCTAGCGGCTACAATGAGCAGTTCTTC. It encodes CAWSGASGYNEQFF. V and J are TRBV30 and TRBJ2-1, with 7 bases aligning to TRBD2. This CDR3 has 14 amino acids. V lost 1 base to trimming and J lost 3 bases; unmatched junction nucleotides: 3. Germline CDR1 reads GTSNPN; CDR2 reads SVGIG (reference sequence).

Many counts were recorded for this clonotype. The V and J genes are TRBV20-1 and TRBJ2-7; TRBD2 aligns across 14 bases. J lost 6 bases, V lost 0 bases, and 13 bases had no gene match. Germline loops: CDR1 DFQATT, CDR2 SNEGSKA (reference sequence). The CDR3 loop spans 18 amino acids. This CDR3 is CSARDFGTSGGALGEQYF. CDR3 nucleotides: TGCAGTGCTAGAGATTTCGGGACTAGCGGGGGAGCCCTTGGCGAGCAGTACTTC.

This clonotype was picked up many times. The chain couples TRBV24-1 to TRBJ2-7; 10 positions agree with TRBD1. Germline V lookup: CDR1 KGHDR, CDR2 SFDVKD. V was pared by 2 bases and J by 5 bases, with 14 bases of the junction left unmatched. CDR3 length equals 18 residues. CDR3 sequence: CATSDSQRTGGFRNEQYF. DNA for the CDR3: TGTGCCACCAGTGATTCCCAACGGACAGGGGGTTTTCGAAACGAGCAGTACTTC.

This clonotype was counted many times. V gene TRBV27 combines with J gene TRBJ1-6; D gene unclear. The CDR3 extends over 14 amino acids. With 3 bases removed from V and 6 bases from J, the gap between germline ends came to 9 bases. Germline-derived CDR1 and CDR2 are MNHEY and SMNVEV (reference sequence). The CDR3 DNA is TGTGCCAGCAGTTTCGGGAGAGCTAATTCACCCCTCCACTTT. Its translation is CASSFGRANSPLHF.

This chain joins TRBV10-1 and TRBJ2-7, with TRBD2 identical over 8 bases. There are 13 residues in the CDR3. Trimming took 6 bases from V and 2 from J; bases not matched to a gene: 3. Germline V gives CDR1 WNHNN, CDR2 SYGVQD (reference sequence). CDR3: CASRRTSTYEQYF. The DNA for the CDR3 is TGCGCCAGCAGGAGGACTAGCACCTACGAGCAGTACTTC.

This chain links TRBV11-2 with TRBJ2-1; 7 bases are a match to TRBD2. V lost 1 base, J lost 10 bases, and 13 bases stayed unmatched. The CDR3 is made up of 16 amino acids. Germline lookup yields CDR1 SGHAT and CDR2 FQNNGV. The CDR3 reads CASSLGGGSTVGEQFF. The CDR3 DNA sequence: TGTGCCAGCAGCTTAGGGGGCGGGAGTACCGTCGGAGAGCAGTTCTTC.

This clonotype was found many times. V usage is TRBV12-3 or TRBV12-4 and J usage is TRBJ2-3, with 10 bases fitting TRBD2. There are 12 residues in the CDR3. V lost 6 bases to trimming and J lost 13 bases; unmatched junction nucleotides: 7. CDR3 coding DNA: TGTGCCAGCAGCCCTAGCGGGGGCAGGGAGTATTTT. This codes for CASSPSGGREYF.

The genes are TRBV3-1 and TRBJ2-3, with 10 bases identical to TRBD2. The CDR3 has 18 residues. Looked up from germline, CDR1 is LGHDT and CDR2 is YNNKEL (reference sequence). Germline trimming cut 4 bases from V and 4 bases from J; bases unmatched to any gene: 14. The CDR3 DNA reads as TGTGCCAGCAGCCGAGAGGTGGGGCCTAGCGGGAGTGCAGATACGCAGTATTTT. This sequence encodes CASSREVGPSGSADTQYF.

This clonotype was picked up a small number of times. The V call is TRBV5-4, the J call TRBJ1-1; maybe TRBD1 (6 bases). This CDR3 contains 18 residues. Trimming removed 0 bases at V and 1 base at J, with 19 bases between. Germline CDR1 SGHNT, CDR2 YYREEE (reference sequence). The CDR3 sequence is CASSLGQGILSGNTEAFF. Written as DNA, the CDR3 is TGTGCCAGCAGCTTGGGGCAGGGGATCCTTAGTGGGAACACTGAAGCTTTCTTT.

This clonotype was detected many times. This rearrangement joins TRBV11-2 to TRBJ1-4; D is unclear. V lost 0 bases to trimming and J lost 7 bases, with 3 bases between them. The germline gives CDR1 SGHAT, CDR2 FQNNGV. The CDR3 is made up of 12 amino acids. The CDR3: CASSLDREKLFF. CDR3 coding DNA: TGTGCCAGCAGCTTAGATCGTGAAAAACTGTTTTTT.

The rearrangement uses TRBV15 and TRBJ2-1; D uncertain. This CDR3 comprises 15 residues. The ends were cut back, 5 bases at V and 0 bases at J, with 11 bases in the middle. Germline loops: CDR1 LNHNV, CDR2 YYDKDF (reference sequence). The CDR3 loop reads CATSSRQGSYNEQFF. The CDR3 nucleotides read TGTGCCACCAGCTCCCGTCAAGGCTCCTACAATGAGCAGTTCTTC.

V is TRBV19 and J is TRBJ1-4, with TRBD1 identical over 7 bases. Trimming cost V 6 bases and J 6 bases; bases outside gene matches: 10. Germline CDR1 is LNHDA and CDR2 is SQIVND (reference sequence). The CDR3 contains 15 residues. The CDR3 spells CASSQPTGTHEKLFF. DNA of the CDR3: TGTGCCAGTAGCCAACCGACAGGGACCCATGAAAAACTGTTTTTT.

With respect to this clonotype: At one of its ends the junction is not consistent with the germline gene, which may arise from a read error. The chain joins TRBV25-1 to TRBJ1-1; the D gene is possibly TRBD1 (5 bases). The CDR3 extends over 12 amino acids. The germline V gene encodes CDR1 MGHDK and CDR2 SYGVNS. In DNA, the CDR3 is TGCGCCAGCAGGAAACAGGACACTGAAGCTTTCTTT. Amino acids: CASRKQDTEAFF.

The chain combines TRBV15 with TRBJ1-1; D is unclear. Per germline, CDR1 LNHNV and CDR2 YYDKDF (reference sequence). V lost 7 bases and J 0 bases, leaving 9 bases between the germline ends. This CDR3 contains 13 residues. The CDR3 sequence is CATTESMNTEAFF. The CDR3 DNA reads TGTGCCACCACAGAGTCCATGAACACTGAAGCTTTCTTT.